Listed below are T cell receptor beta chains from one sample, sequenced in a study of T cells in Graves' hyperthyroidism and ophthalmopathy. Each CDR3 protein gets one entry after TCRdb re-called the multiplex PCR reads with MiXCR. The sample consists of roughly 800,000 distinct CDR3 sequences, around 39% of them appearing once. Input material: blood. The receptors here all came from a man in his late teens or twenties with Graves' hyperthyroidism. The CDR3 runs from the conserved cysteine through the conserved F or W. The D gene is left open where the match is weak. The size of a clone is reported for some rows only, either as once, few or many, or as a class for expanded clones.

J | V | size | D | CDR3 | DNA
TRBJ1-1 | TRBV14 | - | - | CASSARLMNTEAFF | TGTGCCAGCAGCGCCCGCCTGATGAACACTGAAGCTTTCTTT
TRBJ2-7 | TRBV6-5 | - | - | CASSYSQGPTYEQYF | TGTGCCAGCAGTTACTCGCAGGGGCCCACCTACGAGCAGTACTTC
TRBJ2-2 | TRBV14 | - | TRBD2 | CASSLGPGTSPGELFF | TGTGCCAGCAGCCTGGGACCCGGGACTAGCCCCGGGGAGCTGTTTTTT
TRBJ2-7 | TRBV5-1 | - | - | CASSFKRASYEQYF | TGTGCCAGCAGCTTTAAGAGAGCGTCCTACGAGCAGTACTTC
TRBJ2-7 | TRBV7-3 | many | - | CASTSRRYEQYF | TGTGCCAGCACCTCAAGACGGTACGAGCAGTACTTC
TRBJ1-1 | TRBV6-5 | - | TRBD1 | CASRLGTGRPFF | TGTGCCAGCAGACTCGGGACAGGGAGGCCTTTCTTT
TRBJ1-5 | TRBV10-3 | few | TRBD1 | CASRPWDSNSNQPQHF | TGTGCCAGCAGGCCCTGGGACAGCAATTCCAATCAGCCCCAGCATTTT
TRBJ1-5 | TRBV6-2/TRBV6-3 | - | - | CASSYGGTLNNQPQHF | TGTGCCAGCAGTTACGGTGGGACCTTGAACAATCAGCCCCAGCATTTT
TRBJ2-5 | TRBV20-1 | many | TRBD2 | CSAQREGQETQYF | TGCAGTGCTCAGCGGGAGGGCCAAGAGACCCAGTACTTC
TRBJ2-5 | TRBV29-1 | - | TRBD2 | CSVPGLGVETQYF | TGCAGCGTTCCAGGACTAGGGGTGGAGACCCAGTACTTC
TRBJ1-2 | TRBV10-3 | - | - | CAISASGGYTF | TGTGCCATCAGTGCCTCCGGTGGCTACACCTTC
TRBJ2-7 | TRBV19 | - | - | CASSIVASSYEQYF | TGTGCCAGTAGTATAGTGGCGAGCTCCTACGAGCAGTACTTC
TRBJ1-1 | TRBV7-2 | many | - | CASSSLPQGTEAFF | TGTGCCAGCAGCTCCCTGCCACAGGGCACTGAAGCTTTCTTT
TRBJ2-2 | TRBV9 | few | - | CASSGQAGELFF | TGTGCCAGCAGCGGACAGGCCGGGGAGCTGTTTTTT
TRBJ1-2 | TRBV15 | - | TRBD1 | CATSSEGKGALAYGYTF | TGTGCCACCAGCAGTGAGGGTAAGGGGGCGCTGGCCTATGGCTACACCTTC
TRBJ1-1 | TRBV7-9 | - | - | CASSYRDDLESEAFF | TGTGCCAGCAGCTACAGGGATGATCTTGAGTCTGAAGCTTTCTTT
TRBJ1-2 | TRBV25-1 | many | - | CASSEYRYGYTF | TGTGCCAGCAGTGAATATCGCTATGGCTACACCTTC